This TCR beta chain was documented in a study of T-cell memory formation after mild COVID-19. The sample holds a few counts of this clonotype. Its target is not known. General study results and limits: Pre-infection memory held some responding clones, suggesting pre-existing cross-reactive T cells responded. Clones that contracted from day 15 to 85 had balanced CD4/CD8; later expanders were CD4+ biased. Of the contracting clones, CD4+ ones lay mainly in CM and EM, and CD8+ ones in EMRA.

This CDR3 has 14 amino acids. Trimming pared 4 bases from V and 0 bases from J, leaving 13 bases between. Per the germline V gene, CDR1 is GTSNPN and CDR2 is SVGIG (reference sequence). A single record per CDR3 protein comes from TCRdb applying MiXCR to the 5' RACE reads. The top ten hold about 12% of the sample, which has around 150,000 distinct CDR3 sequences, 25% to 40% seen once. This chain links TRBV30 with TRBJ2-7, with D possibly called TRBD1 or TRBD2 (6 bases each). The specimen was PBMCs or a T cell subset sorted from them (not recorded which). This receptor was obtained from an adult woman who had mild COVID-19 (a few samples of this study predate the infection). Cell type and time point are not known. CDR3 nucleotides: TGTGCCTGGAATCTAGGGGGGATCTCCTACGAGCAGTACTTC. Its translation: CAWNLGGISYEQYF.